This TCR beta chain was sequenced for a study of shared clonotypes between healthy human individuals. Study at large: A couple of female and three male donors aged 18 to 49 were enrolled.

Around 90 million PBMCs served as the genomic DNA source for unsorted samples. This clone has only a few counts. V gave up 5 bases and J gave up 5 bases, with 9 bases separating them. Per the germline V gene, CDR1 is SGHTA and CDR2 is FQGNSA. CDR3 length: 12 residues. The assay was run at deep level. Clones were sequenced by immunoSEQ multiplex PCR, and TCRdb holds only the in-frame ones, with some missing. The table lists 400,000 to 600,000 clones, more than 75% of them singletons. The sequencing sample was made of PBMCs. The clonotype was recovered from a middle-aged woman in good health. Some clones in this sample may be carry-over from other donors' samples. V is TRBV7-2 and J is TRBJ1-1, with a tentative D call TRBD1 (5 bases). The chain's CDR3 is CASSLRQTEAFF. CDR3 coding DNA: TGTGCCAGCAGCCTCCGACAGACTGAAGCTTTCTTT.